This T cell receptor (beta chain) was obtained from a study of TIL therapy for anti-PD-1-resistant metastatic lung cancer. Study at large: Patients had a median age of approximately 50 years (range roughly 35-80). Tumors carried a median about 1.5 non-synonymous mutations per megabase.

The libraries were made with immunoSEQ v3. Sequencing was performed with immunoSEQ multiplex PCR; in TCRdb, only in-frame clones are kept and a portion is missing. Of approximately 50,000 clones detected, around three quarters appear once; the ten largest clones hold around 16%. Germline CDR1 is MDHEN and CDR2 is SYDVKM. V was clipped by 5 bases and J by 1 base; unmatched bases: 6. The CDR3 has 15 amino acids. The sample's time point: pre-treatment sample, taken before nivolumab and TIL therapy. Patients were adults with stage 4 NSCLC. This chain joins TRBV28 and TRBJ2-7; 9 bases fit TRBD1. The sequence came from a man aged 65-85 years with non-small cell lung cancer. This specimen consisted of blood, obtained at baseline. The CDR3 region is CASSPQGAYSYEQYF. The CDR3 nucleotides read TGTGCCAGCAGTCCACAGGGGGCGTATTCCTACGAGCAGTACTTC.